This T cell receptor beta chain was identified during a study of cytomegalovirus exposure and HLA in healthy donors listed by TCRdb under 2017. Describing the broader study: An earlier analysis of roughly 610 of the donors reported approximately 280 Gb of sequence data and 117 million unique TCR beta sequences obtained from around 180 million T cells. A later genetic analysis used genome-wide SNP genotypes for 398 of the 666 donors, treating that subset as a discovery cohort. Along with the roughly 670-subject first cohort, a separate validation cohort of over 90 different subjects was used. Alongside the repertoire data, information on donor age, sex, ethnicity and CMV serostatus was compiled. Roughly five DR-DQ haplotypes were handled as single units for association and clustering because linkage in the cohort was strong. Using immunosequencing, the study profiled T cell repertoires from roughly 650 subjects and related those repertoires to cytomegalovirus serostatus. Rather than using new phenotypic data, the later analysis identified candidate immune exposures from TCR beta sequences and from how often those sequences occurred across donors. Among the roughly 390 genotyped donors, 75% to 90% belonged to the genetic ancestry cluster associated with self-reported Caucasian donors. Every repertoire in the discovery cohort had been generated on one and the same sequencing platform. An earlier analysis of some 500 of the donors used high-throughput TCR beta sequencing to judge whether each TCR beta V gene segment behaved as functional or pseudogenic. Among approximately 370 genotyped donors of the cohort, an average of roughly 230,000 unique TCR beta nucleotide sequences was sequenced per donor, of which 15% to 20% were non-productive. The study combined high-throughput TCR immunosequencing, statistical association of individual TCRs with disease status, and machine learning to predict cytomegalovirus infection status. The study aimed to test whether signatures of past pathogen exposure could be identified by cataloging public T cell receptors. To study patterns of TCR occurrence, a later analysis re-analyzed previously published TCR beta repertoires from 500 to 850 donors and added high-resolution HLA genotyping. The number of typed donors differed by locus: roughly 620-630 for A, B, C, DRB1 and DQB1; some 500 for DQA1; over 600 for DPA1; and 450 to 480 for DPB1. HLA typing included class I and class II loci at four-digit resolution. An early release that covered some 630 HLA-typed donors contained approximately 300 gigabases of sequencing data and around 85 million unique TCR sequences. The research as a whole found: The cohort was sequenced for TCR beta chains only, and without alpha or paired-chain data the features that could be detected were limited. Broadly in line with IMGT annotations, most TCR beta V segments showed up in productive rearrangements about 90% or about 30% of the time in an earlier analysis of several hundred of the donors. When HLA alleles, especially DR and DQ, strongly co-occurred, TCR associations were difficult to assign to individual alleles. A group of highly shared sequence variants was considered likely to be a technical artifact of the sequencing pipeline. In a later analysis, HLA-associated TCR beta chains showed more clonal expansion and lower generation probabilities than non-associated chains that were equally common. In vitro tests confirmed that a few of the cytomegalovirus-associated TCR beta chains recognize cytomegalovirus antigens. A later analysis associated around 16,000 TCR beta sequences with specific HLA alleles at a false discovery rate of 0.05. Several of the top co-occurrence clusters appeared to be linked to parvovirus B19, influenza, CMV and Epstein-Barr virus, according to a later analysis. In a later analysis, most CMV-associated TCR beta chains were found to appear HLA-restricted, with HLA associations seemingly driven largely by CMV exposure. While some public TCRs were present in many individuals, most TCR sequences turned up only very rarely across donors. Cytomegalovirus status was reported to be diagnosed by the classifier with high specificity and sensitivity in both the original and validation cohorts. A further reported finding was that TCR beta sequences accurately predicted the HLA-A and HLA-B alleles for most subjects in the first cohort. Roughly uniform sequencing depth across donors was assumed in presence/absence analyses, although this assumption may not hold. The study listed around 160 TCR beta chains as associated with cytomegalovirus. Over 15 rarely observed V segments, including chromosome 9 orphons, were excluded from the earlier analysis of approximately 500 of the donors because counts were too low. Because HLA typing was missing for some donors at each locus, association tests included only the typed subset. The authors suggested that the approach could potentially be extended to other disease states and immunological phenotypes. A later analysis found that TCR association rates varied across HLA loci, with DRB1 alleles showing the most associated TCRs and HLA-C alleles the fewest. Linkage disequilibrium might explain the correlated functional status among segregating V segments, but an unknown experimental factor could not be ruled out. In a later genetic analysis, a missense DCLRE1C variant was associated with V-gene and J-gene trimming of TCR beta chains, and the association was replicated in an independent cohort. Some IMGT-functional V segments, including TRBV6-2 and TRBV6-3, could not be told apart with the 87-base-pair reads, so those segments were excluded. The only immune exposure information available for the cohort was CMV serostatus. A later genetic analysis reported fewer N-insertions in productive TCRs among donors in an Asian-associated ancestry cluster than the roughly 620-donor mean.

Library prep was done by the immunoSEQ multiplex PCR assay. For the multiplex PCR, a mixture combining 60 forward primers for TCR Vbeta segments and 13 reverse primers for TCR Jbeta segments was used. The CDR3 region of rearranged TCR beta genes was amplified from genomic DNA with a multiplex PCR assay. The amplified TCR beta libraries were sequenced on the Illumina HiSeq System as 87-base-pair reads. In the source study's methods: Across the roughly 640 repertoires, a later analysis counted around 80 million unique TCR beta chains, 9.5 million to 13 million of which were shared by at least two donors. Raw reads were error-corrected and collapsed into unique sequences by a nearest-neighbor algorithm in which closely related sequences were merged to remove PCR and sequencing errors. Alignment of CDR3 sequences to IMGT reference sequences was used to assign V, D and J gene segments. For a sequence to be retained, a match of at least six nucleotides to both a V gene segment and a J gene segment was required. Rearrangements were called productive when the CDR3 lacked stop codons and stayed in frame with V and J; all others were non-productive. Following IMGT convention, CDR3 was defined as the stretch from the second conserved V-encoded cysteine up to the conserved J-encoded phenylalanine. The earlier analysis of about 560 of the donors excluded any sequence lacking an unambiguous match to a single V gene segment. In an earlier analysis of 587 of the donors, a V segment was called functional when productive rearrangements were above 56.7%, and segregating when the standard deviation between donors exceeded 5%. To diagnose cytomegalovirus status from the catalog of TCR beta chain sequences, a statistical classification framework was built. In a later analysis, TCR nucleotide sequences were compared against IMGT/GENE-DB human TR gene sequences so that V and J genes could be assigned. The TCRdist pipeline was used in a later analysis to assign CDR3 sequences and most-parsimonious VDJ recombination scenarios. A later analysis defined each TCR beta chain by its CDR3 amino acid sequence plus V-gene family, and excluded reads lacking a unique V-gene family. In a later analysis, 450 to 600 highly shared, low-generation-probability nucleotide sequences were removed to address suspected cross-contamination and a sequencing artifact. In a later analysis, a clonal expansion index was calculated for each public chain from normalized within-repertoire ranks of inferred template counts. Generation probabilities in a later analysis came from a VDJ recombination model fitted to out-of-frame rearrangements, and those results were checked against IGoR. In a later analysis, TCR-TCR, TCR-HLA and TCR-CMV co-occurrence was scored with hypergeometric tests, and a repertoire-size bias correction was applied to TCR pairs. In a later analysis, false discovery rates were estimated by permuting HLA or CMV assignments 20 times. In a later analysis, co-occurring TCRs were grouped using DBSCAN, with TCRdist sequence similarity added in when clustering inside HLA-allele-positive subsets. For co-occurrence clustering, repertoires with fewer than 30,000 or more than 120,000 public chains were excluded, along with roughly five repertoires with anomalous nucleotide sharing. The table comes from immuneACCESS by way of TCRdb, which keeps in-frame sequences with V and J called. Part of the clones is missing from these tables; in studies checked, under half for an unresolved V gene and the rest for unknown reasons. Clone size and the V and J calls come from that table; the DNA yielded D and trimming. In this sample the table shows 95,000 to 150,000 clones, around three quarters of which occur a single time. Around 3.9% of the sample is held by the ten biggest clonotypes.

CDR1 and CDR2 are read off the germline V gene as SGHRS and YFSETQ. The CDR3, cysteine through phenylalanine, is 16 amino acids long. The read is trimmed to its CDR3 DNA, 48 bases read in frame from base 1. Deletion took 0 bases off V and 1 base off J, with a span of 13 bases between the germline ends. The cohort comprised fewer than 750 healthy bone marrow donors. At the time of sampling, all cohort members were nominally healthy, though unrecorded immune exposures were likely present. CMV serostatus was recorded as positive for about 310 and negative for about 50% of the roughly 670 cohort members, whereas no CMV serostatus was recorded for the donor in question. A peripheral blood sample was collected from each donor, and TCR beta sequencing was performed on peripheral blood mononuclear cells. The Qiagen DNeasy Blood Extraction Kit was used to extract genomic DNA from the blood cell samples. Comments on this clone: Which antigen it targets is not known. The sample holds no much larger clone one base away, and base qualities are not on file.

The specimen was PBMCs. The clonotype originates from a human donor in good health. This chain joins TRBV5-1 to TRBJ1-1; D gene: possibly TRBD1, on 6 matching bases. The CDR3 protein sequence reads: CASSLVGQPPNTEAFF. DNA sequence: TGCGCCAGCAGCTTGGTGGGACAACCACCGAACACTGAAGCTTTCTTT.